This TCR beta chain was retrieved from a study of cytomegalovirus exposure and HLA in healthy donors. General observations from the study: An analysis that was carried out later associated some 17,000 TCR beta sequences with HLA alleles at 0.05 false discovery rate. Later analysis found that TCR beta chains associated with HLA were more clonally expanded than other, equally common chains. Highly shared sequence variants in one cluster were likely a sequencing artifact. Later analysis associated a missense DCLRE1C variant with TCR beta V- and J-gene trimming.

CDR1 is MNHNS and CDR2 is SASEGT in the germline V gene. The CDR3 is made up of 15 amino acids. Trimming removed 6 bases from V and 4 bases from J, with 17 bases in between. In regard to this clone: Its specificity is not known.

This PCR relied on a set of 60 Vbeta primers and 13 Jbeta primers. Sequenced by immunoSEQ multiplex PCR; TCRdb stores in-frame clones only, minus some. The sample records roughly 200,000 clones, approximately 80% being singletons. The receptor was isolated from a boy aged 5-17 years in good health and CMV-seronegative. Source material: PBMCs. The chain couples TRBV6-1 to TRBJ2-3, with D hard to call. As DNA, the CDR3 is TGTGCCAGCAGGCGGTTCGCCGGCTTCCCAGATACGCAGTATTTT. This gives the protein CASRRFAGFPDTQYF.